Listed below are T cell receptor beta chains from one sample, sequenced in a study of cytomegalovirus exposure and HLA in healthy donors. Profiled with immunoSEQ multiplex PCR; TCRdb holds only in-frame clones, not every one. This sample has 280,000 or so clones, with approximately 90% found just once. Sequenced input: PBMCs. These TCRs come from a woman between 18 and 29 years old in good health and CMV-seronegative. Both conserved end residues are part of each CDR3. The D gene is left open where the match is weak. Expanded clones get a size class; other rows say once, few or many, or leave the size out.

clone_size: -; d_call: -; v_call: TRBV9; j_call: TRBJ2-2; cdr3_aa: CASSERVYTGELFF; cdr3_nt: TGTGCCAGCAGCGAGCGGGTGTACACCGGGGAGCTGTTTTTT
clone_size: -; d_call: -; v_call: TRBV30; j_call: TRBJ1-1; cdr3_aa: CAWEPDRMNTEAFF; cdr3_nt: TGTGCCTGGGAACCCGACAGGATGAACACTGAAGCTTTCTTT
clone_size: -; d_call: TRBD1; v_call: TRBV5-4; j_call: TRBJ1-6; cdr3_aa: CASSPAPGQGWPLHF; cdr3_nt: TGTGCCAGCAGCCCTGCTCCGGGACAGGGTTGGCCCCTCCACTTT
clone_size: -; d_call: TRBD1; v_call: TRBV5-5; j_call: TRBJ1-2; cdr3_aa: CASSQRTGEAYGYTF; cdr3_nt: TGTGCCAGCAGTCAGAGGACAGGGGAGGCCTATGGCTACACCTTC
clone_size: -; d_call: -; v_call: TRBV4-2; j_call: TRBJ1-3; cdr3_aa: CASSQEEGSGNTIYF; cdr3_nt: TGTGCCAGCAGCCAAGAGGAGGGCTCTGGAAACACCATATATTTT
clone_size: -; d_call: TRBD2; v_call: TRBV9; j_call: TRBJ2-3; cdr3_aa: CASSVTSGGTDTQYF; cdr3_nt: TGTGCCAGCAGCGTAACTAGCGGGGGCACAGATACGCAGTATTTT
clone_size: -; d_call: -; v_call: TRBV6-5; j_call: TRBJ2-5; cdr3_aa: CASSRQVPQETQYF; cdr3_nt: TGTGCCAGCAGTAGACAGGTACCACAAGAGACCCAGTACTTC
clone_size: -; d_call: TRBD2; v_call: TRBV2; j_call: TRBJ2-3; cdr3_aa: CASSDGLAGGFTDTQYF; cdr3_nt: TGTGCCAGCAGCGACGGACTAGCGGGGGGATTCACAGATACGCAGTATTTT
clone_size: -; d_call: -; v_call: TRBV5-6; j_call: TRBJ1-5; cdr3_aa: CASSFGPAGGSNQPQHF; cdr3_nt: TGTGCCAGCAGCTTTGGACCGGCAGGAGGAAGCAATCAGCCCCAGCATTTT
clone_size: -; d_call: TRBD2; v_call: TRBV29-1; j_call: TRBJ2-3; cdr3_aa: CSVVLSGDSTDTQYF; cdr3_nt: TGCAGCGTTGTGTTAAGCGGGGATAGCACAGATACGCAGTATTTT
clone_size: -; d_call: -; v_call: TRBV25-1; j_call: TRBJ2-1; cdr3_aa: CASSDRAGRGPYNEQFF; cdr3_nt: TGTGCCAGCAGTGACCGGGCAGGGCGGGGTCCTTACAATGAGCAGTTCTTC
clone_size: -; d_call: -; v_call: TRBV6-5; j_call: TRBJ2-3; cdr3_aa: CASRRPGTDTQYF; cdr3_nt: TGTGCCAGCAGGCGTCCAGGGACAGATACGCAGTATTTT
clone_size: -; d_call: -; v_call: TRBV11-2; j_call: TRBJ2-7; cdr3_aa: CASRIPGVGPDGQHF; cdr3_nt: TGTGCCAGCAGAATCCCGGGGGTCGGACCCGACGGGCAGCACTTC
clone_size: -; d_call: -; v_call: TRBV27; j_call: TRBJ2-5; cdr3_aa: CASIGGAGEQYF; cdr3_nt: TGTGCCAGCATAGGGGGGGCTGGGGAGCAGTACTTC
clone_size: once; d_call: -; v_call: TRBV27; j_call: TRBJ1-4; cdr3_aa: CASSPELPGHLNEKLFF; cdr3_nt: TGTGCCAGCAGCCCAGAGTTACCGGGACATCTTAATGAAAAACTGTTTTTT
clone_size: -; d_call: -; v_call: TRBV18; j_call: TRBJ2-2; cdr3_aa: CASSPNGGYTGELFF; cdr3_nt: TGTGCCAGCTCGCCGAACGGGGGATACACCGGGGAGCTGTTTTTT
clone_size: -; d_call: -; v_call: TRBV11-2; j_call: TRBJ2-7; cdr3_aa: CASSLLRDNTYEQYF; cdr3_nt: TGTGCCAGCAGCCTACTCCGGGACAATACCTACGAGCAGTACTTC
clone_size: -; d_call: -; v_call: TRBV12-2; j_call: TRBJ2-7; cdr3_aa: CASRFLRLNEQYF; cdr3_nt: TGTGCAAGTCGCTTCCTACGACTTAACGAGCAGTACTTC
clone_size: once; d_call: -; v_call: TRBV7-9; j_call: TRBJ1-2; cdr3_aa: CASSLEAPGFYGYTF; cdr3_nt: TGTGCCAGCAGCTTAGAGGCACCAGGGTTCTATGGCTACACCTTC
clone_size: -; d_call: TRBD2; v_call: TRBV2; j_call: TRBJ2-1; cdr3_aa: CATSVGRGGVDEQFF; cdr3_nt: TGTGCCACCTCGGTGGGGCGGGGGGGCGTTGATGAGCAGTTCTTC
clone_size: -; d_call: -; v_call: TRBV30; j_call: TRBJ2-1; cdr3_aa: CAWSVRATEQFF; cdr3_nt: TGTGCCTGGAGTGTACGAGCGACTGAGCAGTTCTTC
clone_size: -; d_call: TRBD1; v_call: TRBV7-7; j_call: TRBJ2-3; cdr3_aa: CASSPGQGDTQYF; cdr3_nt: TGTGCTAGCAGCCCCGGACAGGGGGATACGCAGTATTTT
clone_size: -; d_call: -; v_call: TRBV5-4; j_call: TRBJ2-7; cdr3_aa: CASSLSPLFQGEQYF; cdr3_nt: TGTGCCAGCAGCTTAAGTCCCCTCTTTCAGGGCGAGCAGTACTTC
clone_size: -; d_call: TRBD2; v_call: TRBV5-4; j_call: TRBJ2-5; cdr3_aa: CASSSQRGGGQETQYF; cdr3_nt: TGTGCCAGCAGCTCCCAGCGGGGGGGTGGACAAGAGACCCAGTACTTC
clone_size: once; d_call: TRBD1; v_call: TRBV6-5; j_call: TRBJ1-6; cdr3_aa: CASSPGTGERPLHF; cdr3_nt: TGTGCCAGCAGTCCCGGGACAGGGGAGAGGCCCCTCCACTTT
clone_size: -; d_call: -; v_call: TRBV7-3; j_call: TRBJ1-1; cdr3_aa: CASSLEIIQGFSTEAFF; cdr3_nt: TGTGCCAGCAGCTTAGAAATTATTCAGGGGTTTAGCACTGAAGCTTTCTTT
clone_size: -; d_call: TRBD1; v_call: TRBV4-1; j_call: TRBJ2-7; cdr3_aa: CASSLGQGYEQYF; cdr3_nt: TGCGCCAGCAGCCTGGGACAGGGCTACGAGCAGTACTTC
clone_size: -; d_call: -; v_call: TRBV27; j_call: TRBJ2-7; cdr3_aa: CASIGGLEQYF; cdr3_nt: TGTGCCAGCATAGGAGGGCTCGAGCAGTACTTC
clone_size: -; d_call: TRBD1; v_call: TRBV2; j_call: TRBJ1-2; cdr3_aa: CASTGTGVNYGYTF; cdr3_nt: TGTGCCAGCACTGGGACAGGGGTAAACTATGGCTACACCTTC
clone_size: -; d_call: TRBD1; v_call: TRBV25-1; j_call: TRBJ2-7; cdr3_aa: CASSESGTVTYEQYF; cdr3_nt: TGTGCCAGCAGTGAATCGGGGACAGTTACCTACGAGCAGTACTTC
clone_size: -; d_call: -; v_call: TRBV5-4; j_call: TRBJ2-7; cdr3_aa: CASSLSETDSGGQYF; cdr3_nt: TGTGCCAGCAGCTTGAGCGAGACGGACTCCGGGGGACAGTACTTC
clone_size: -; d_call: -; v_call: TRBV2; j_call: TRBJ2-5; cdr3_aa: CASSEGLAGETQYF; cdr3_nt: TGTGCCAGCAGTGAAGGTCTAGCTGGAGAGACCCAGTACTTC
clone_size: -; d_call: TRBD1; v_call: TRBV5-1; j_call: TRBJ1-6; cdr3_aa: CASSLTGGDSPLHF; cdr3_nt: TGCGCCAGCAGCTTGACAGGGGGTGACTCACCCCTCCACTTT
clone_size: -; d_call: TRBD2; v_call: TRBV29-1; j_call: TRBJ2-7; cdr3_aa: CSVRSREGQYF; cdr3_nt: TGCAGCGTTCGGAGCAGGGAGGGGCAGTACTTC
clone_size: -; d_call: TRBD2; v_call: TRBV7-2; j_call: TRBJ2-1; cdr3_aa: CASRPSREGREQFF; cdr3_nt: TGTGCCAGCAGGCCCTCTAGGGAGGGACGCGAGCAGTTCTTC
clone_size: once; d_call: -; v_call: TRBV6-4; j_call: TRBJ2-1; cdr3_aa: CASSESGAGDEQFF; cdr3_nt: TGTGCCAGCAGTGAATCTGGAGCGGGTGATGAGCAGTTCTTC
clone_size: -; d_call: -; v_call: TRBV12-5; j_call: TRBJ2-5; cdr3_aa: CASGLPGKTELLYQETQYF; cdr3_nt: TGTGCTAGTGGTTTGCCAGGGAAGACGGAACTATTGTACCAAGAGACCCAGTACTTC
clone_size: once; d_call: TRBD1; v_call: TRBV19; j_call: TRBJ1-5; cdr3_aa: CASSLDTGGRSSNQPQHF; cdr3_nt: TGTGCCAGTAGCCTAGATACAGGGGGACGGTCTAGCAATCAGCCCCAGCATTTT
clone_size: -; d_call: TRBD1; v_call: TRBV19; j_call: TRBJ1-2; cdr3_aa: CASSPGTAYGYTF; cdr3_nt: TGTGCCAGTAGCCCAGGGACAGCATATGGCTACACCTTC
clone_size: -; d_call: TRBD2; v_call: TRBV2; j_call: TRBJ2-1; cdr3_aa: CASSGGGSEQFF; cdr3_nt: TGTGCCAGCAGTGGGGGAGGGAGTGAGCAGTTCTTC
clone_size: -; d_call: -; v_call: TRBV5-4; j_call: TRBJ1-4; cdr3_aa: CASSEAKQGTGANEKLFF; cdr3_nt: TGTGCCAGCAGTGAAGCTAAACAGGGTACCGGGGCTAATGAAAAACTGTTTTTT
clone_size: -; d_call: -; v_call: TRBV15; j_call: TRBJ1-3; cdr3_aa: CATSRGEPGVVRGNTIYF; cdr3_nt: TGTGCCACCAGCAGAGGAGAACCAGGGGTTGTTAGGGGAAACACCATATATTTT
clone_size: -; d_call: TRBD1; v_call: TRBV2; j_call: TRBJ1-1; cdr3_aa: CASTQGDGDFF; cdr3_nt: TGTGCCAGTACGCAGGGGGATGGTGATTTCTTT
clone_size: -; d_call: -; v_call: TRBV6-4; j_call: TRBJ2-1; cdr3_aa: CASLILYGSSSYNEQFF; cdr3_nt: TGTGCCAGCTTAATATTGTACGGGTCGAGCTCCTACAATGAGCAGTTCTTC
clone_size: -; d_call: TRBD2; v_call: TRBV11-2; j_call: TRBJ2-3; cdr3_aa: CASSFGGGPVPDTQYF; cdr3_nt: TGTGCCAGCAGCTTCGGGGGGGGGCCAGTTCCAGATACGCAGTATTTT
clone_size: -; d_call: TRBD1; v_call: TRBV19; j_call: TRBJ2-7; cdr3_aa: CASSTGTGSSYEQYF; cdr3_nt: TGTGCCAGTAGTACCGGGACAGGGTCTAGCTACGAGCAGTACTTC
clone_size: -; d_call: TRBD1; v_call: TRBV5-1; j_call: TRBJ1-6; cdr3_aa: CASSAPGTGNSPLHF; cdr3_nt: TGCGCCAGCAGCGCCCCCGGGACAGGGAATTCACCCCTCCACTTT
clone_size: -; d_call: -; v_call: TRBV2; j_call: TRBJ1-5; cdr3_aa: CASRGSSQPQHF; cdr3_nt: TGTGCCAGTCGTGGGAGCAGTCAGCCCCAGCATTTT
clone_size: -; d_call: TRBD1; v_call: TRBV5-1; j_call: TRBJ1-1; cdr3_aa: CASSLDRGMNTEAFF; cdr3_nt: TGCGCCAGCAGCTTGGACAGGGGGATGAACACTGAAGCTTTCTTT
clone_size: -; d_call: TRBD1; v_call: TRBV4-1; j_call: TRBJ1-5; cdr3_aa: CASSPTGVGLNQPQHF; cdr3_nt: TGCGCCAGCAGCCCGACAGGGGTCGGCCTCAATCAGCCCCAGCATTTT
clone_size: -; d_call: -; v_call: TRBV30; j_call: TRBJ1-1; cdr3_aa: CAWSVHRNTEAFF; cdr3_nt: TGTGCCTGGAGTGTACACCGGAACACTGAAGCTTTCTTT
clone_size: -; d_call: -; v_call: TRBV30; j_call: TRBJ1-2; cdr3_aa: CAWSGSTGNLYTF; cdr3_nt: TGTGCCTGGAGCGGTAGTACAGGGAACCTCTACACCTTC
clone_size: once; d_call: TRBD1; v_call: TRBV4-1; j_call: TRBJ1-4; cdr3_aa: CASRRDRDNEKLFF; cdr3_nt: TGCGCCAGCAGACGGGACAGGGATAATGAAAAACTGTTTTTT
clone_size: -; d_call: -; v_call: TRBV28; j_call: TRBJ2-7; cdr3_aa: CASSLNRGGYEQYF; cdr3_nt: TGTGCCAGCAGTTTAAACAGGGGAGGCTACGAGCAGTACTTC
clone_size: -; d_call: -; v_call: TRBV12-5; j_call: TRBJ1-2; cdr3_aa: CASGSDLLYGYTF; cdr3_nt: TGTGCTAGTGGTTCGGACTTGCTGTATGGCTACACCTTC
clone_size: -; d_call: TRBD2; v_call: TRBV11-3; j_call: TRBJ2-3; cdr3_aa: CASSSVAGGLHGTDTQYF; cdr3_nt: TGTGCCAGCAGCTCCGTAGCGGGGGGGCTTCATGGCACAGATACGCAGTATTTT
clone_size: few; d_call: -; v_call: TRBV5-1; j_call: TRBJ2-2; cdr3_aa: CASSLGHRATGTGELFF; cdr3_nt: TGCGCCAGCAGCTTGGGCCACAGGGCCACGGGGACCGGGGAGCTGTTTTTT
clone_size: -; d_call: TRBD1; v_call: TRBV7-9; j_call: TRBJ1-5; cdr3_aa: CASSSDRANQPQHF; cdr3_nt: TGTGCCAGCAGCAGCGACAGGGCAAATCAGCCCCAGCATTTT
clone_size: -; d_call: TRBD2; v_call: TRBV13; j_call: TRBJ2-3; cdr3_aa: CASSSIGLAVTDTQYF; cdr3_nt: TGTGCCAGCAGCTCTATTGGACTAGCGGTTACGGATACGCAGTATTTT
clone_size: -; d_call: TRBD2; v_call: TRBV5-1; j_call: TRBJ2-1; cdr3_aa: CASSLILAGGSSNEQFF; cdr3_nt: TGCGCCAGCAGCTTGATCCTAGCGGGGGGAAGTTCCAATGAGCAGTTCTTC